The present TCR beta chain was sequenced within a study of cytomegalovirus exposure and HLA in healthy donors. Profiled with immunoSEQ multiplex PCR; TCRdb holds only in-frame clones, not every one. The sample contains under 200,000 clones, about nine tenths of which appear only once. The V end was cut by 6 bases, the J end by 7 bases, with 15 bases between. The CDR3 consists of 14 residues. Germline loops: CDR1 SNHLY, CDR2 FYNNEI. Comments on this clone: Antigen unknown.

Study-level points and caveats: Reports indicated that the classifier achieved high specificity and sensitivity in diagnosing cytomegalovirus status. Altogether, about 160 TCR beta chains were recorded as cytomegalovirus-associated. Across donors, most TCRs were seen rarely, yet some public ones were widespread.

Separate from the approximately 700-subject first cohort was the approximately 120-subject validation cohort, to which the donors belonged. The clonotype was recovered from a woman under 40 in good health and CMV-seronegative. The chain couples TRBV2 to TRBJ1-4, with D possibly matching TRBD1 (6 bases). Sequences were obtained from PBMCs. The CDR3 DNA is TGTGCCAGCAGGGCAGGGGTTTCTGCTGAAAAACTGTTTTTT. It specifies CASRAGVSAEKLFF.